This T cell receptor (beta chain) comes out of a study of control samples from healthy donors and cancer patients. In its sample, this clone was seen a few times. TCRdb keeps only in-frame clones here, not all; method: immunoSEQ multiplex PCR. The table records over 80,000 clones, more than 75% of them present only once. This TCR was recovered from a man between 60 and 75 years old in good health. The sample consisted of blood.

The CDR3 DNA is TGTGCCAGCAGTACGACAGGGAGCTCCTACGAGCAGTACTTC. It is translated as CASSTTGSSYEQYF. The chain is built from TRBV28 and TRBJ2-7; 7 bases fit TRBD1. Losses at the gene ends were 5 bases for V and 0 bases for J; bases not matched to a gene: 4. This CDR3 spans 14 amino acids. Germline loops: CDR1 MDHEN, CDR2 SYDVKM.